The present TCR beta chain was sequenced within a study of PD-1 blockade in classical Hodgkin lymphoma. Study-wide points: Reports described newly diagnosed patients as having lower baseline TCR diversity than healthy donors. Differences between repertoires have undefined causes, possibly disease activity or prior therapy.

There was relapse after autologous stem cell transplantation in every patient, and there was variation in brentuximab vedotin exposure. This CDR3 is 14 amino acids long. The V gene's germline CDR1 is LGHNT and CDR2 FRNRAP. Trimming took 5 bases from V and 6 from J, leaving 15 bases between them. This clone was found once. Antigen specificity is unknown. The table came from immunoSEQ multiplex PCR; TCRdb's copy has only in-frame clones and leaves some out. The data hold approximately 100,000 clones, with around nine tenths observed a single time. The rearrangement links TRBV12-5 to TRBJ2-3, with D perhaps assigned TRBD1 or TRBD2 (6 bases each). The sample was peripheral blood mononuclear cells (PBMCs), taken before the second cycle of nivolumab. The source is a human donor with classical Hodgkin lymphoma. CDR3 amino acids: CASGHRGLVDTQYF. CDR3 nucleotides: TGTGCTAGTGGTCACCGGGGGCTAGTGGATACGCAGTATTTT.